One sample yielded the 24 T cell receptor beta chains listed below, sequenced in a study of response to subunit inactivated influenza vaccine. Using its own MiXCR run on the RT-PCR reads, TCRdb lists one record per CDR3 protein. The sample has around 650,000 distinct CDR3 sequences, around 16% seen once. Sequencing used PBMCs from blood, obtained about 13 days after vaccination. Every receptor here comes from a man between 50 and 59 years old who received an inactivated influenza vaccine.

The rearrangement uses TRBV7-2 and TRBJ1-3; tentatively, D is TRBD1 (5 bases). CDR1 is SGHTA and CDR2 is FQGNSA in the germline V gene. The CDR3 loop spans 15 amino acids. Trimming stripped 8 bases from V and 4 bases from J, with 18 bases between. The DNA for the CDR3 is TGTGCCAGCGTTGAGGGTTCAGGGCTAGGAAACACCATATATTTT. Translating it yields CASVEGSGLGNTIYF.

V and J are TRBV6-2 or TRBV6-3 and TRBJ2-7, with TRBD2 matching 9 bases. Germline V lookup: CDR1 MNHEY, CDR2 SVGEGT. The CDR3 length is 14 residues. Trimming cost V 2 bases and J 6 bases; bases outside gene matches: 5. CDR3 sequence: CASSYTAGGFEQYF. The DNA for the CDR3 is TGTGCCAGCAGTTACACAGCGGGAGGATTCGAGCAGTACTTC.

There are many counts of this clonotype. The chain carries TRBV27 and TRBJ2-5; the D gene could be TRBD1 or TRBD2 (6 bases each). V was clipped by 8 bases and J by 2 bases, with 18 bases between them. Germline V gene lookup returns CDR1 MNHEY and CDR2 SMNVEV (reference sequence). This CDR3 contains 15 residues. The CDR3 region has the DNA TGTGCCAGCGCCCCAGAGGGGGGCCTTCAAGAGACCCAGTACTTC. It codes for CASAPEGGLQETQYF.

This clonotype was detected only a few times. The chain carries TRBV12-3 or TRBV12-4 and TRBJ2-7; D not resolved. This CDR3 comprises 14 residues. V lost 3 bases, J lost 4 bases, and 13 bases lay in between. The CDR3 loop is CASSFSLGWYEQYF. CDR3 in DNA: TGTGCCAGCAGTTTCAGTCTCGGGTGGTACGAGCAGTACTTC.

This clonotype was found a few times. V gene TRBV2 combines with J gene TRBJ2-7; 7 bases align to TRBD1. Germline CDR1 is SNHLY and CDR2 is FYNNEI. J was trimmed by 0 bases and V by 5 bases; bases with no gene match: 4. This CDR3 comprises 14 residues. DNA of the CDR3: TGTGCCAGCAGTAAGGACAGGAGCTCCTACGAGCAGTACTTC. Amino acids: CASSKDRSSYEQYF. Full variable domain (rest looked up from reference TRBV2 and TRBJ2-7): EPEVTQTPSHQVTQMGQEVILRCVPISNHLYFYWYRQILGQKVEFLVSFYNNEISEKSEIFDDQFSVERPDGSNFTLKIRSTKLEDSAMYFCASSKDRSSYEQYFGPGTRLTVT.

This clonotype was seen a few times. The chain is built from TRBV28 and TRBJ2-1, with TRBD2 matching 10 bases. J was trimmed by 4 bases and V by 7 bases; bases with no gene match: 7. CDR3 length: 15 amino acids. Germline CDR1 and CDR2: MDHEN and SYDVKM. The CDR3 protein is CASTVTSGAYNEQFF. The CDR3 bases are TGTGCCAGCACCGTTACTAGCGGGGCATACAATGAGCAGTTCTTC.

This chain uses TRBV24-1 with TRBJ2-2; 15 positions agree with TRBD2. V trimming: 3 bases; J trimming: 5 bases; junction bases outside the gene matches: 6. Germline CDR1 and CDR2: KGHDR and SFDVKD. The CDR3 loop spans 18 amino acids. CDR3 in amino acids: CATSDALGLAGGTGELFF. As DNA, the CDR3 is TGTGCCACCAGTGATGCCCTGGGACTAGCGGGAGGAACCGGGGAGCTGTTTTTT.

The chain combines TRBV10-3 with TRBJ1-2, with 9 bases aligning to TRBD1. Germline V gives CDR1 ENHRY, CDR2 SYGVKD. The CDR3 spans 15 residues. After removal of 3 bases from V and 6 bases from J, the junction contained 8 bases not matched to a gene. The CDR3 region is CAISERDRGENGYTF. CDR3 in DNA: TGTGCCATCAGTGAACGTGACAGGGGGGAGAATGGCTACACCTTC.

This clonotype was seen a few times. V gene TRBV12-3 or TRBV12-4 combines with J gene TRBJ2-5, with D possibly TRBD1 on 6 matching bases. The CDR3 contains 14 residues. V lost 6 bases and J 4 bases, leaving 15 bases between the germline ends. Here the CDR3 DNA reads TGTGCCAGCAGGGCCTCGACAGGCGGAGAGACCCAGTACTTC. Translated: CASRASTGGETQYF.

In this sample, this clonotype turned up a few times. V and J are TRBV7-8 and TRBJ2-4; D is possibly TRBD1 (5 bases). Trimming left V 5 bases short and J 3 bases short, with 8 bases between. CDR3 length: 13 residues. Germline V lookup: CDR1 SGHVS, CDR2 FQNEAQ. The CDR3 protein is CASSIDSKNIQYF. DNA for the CDR3: TGTGCCAGCAGCATCGACAGCAAAAACATTCAGTACTTC.

The gene calls are TRBV5-1 and TRBJ2-7, with D perhaps TRBD2 (5 bases). This CDR3 region has 14 residues. Trimming shortened V by 0 bases and J by 5 bases, and 12 bases separated the two germline ends. From germline, CDR1 is SGHRS and CDR2 YFSETQ. This CDR3 is CASSLDGVYNEQYF. As DNA, the CDR3 is TGCGCCAGCAGCTTGGACGGGGTATACAACGAGCAGTACTTC.

The sample holds a few counts of this clonotype. The chain recombines TRBV12-3 or TRBV12-4 with TRBJ2-7, with TRBD2 matching 11 bases. After removal of 5 bases from V and 6 bases from J, the junction contained 9 bases not matched to a gene. This CDR3 region has 15 residues. The CDR3 DNA is TGTGCCAGCAGTCTAAGACTAGCGGGAACGGGCGAGCAGTACTTC. As protein: CASSLRLAGTGEQYF.

This clonotype has a handful of counts. CDR3: CASSPKRETWTDTQYF. The CDR3 region has the DNA TGCGCCAGCAGCCCGAAGCGGGAGACGTGGACAGATACGCAGTATTTT. The chain recombines TRBV5-1 with TRBJ2-3; TRBD2 aligns across 8 bases. Germline CDR1 and CDR2: SGHRS and YFSETQ. V dropped 4 bases and J dropped 3; count of bases not matched to a gene: 10. The CDR3 has 16 residues.

In its sample, this clonotype was seen once. The J gene is TRBJ2-7, the V gene TRBV29-1; D is possibly TRBD1 (7 bases). The germline V and J ends were trimmed by 0 bases and 3 bases, with 12 bases remaining between them. The CDR3 length is 14 residues. CDR1 and CDR2 from the germline V gene are SQVTM and ANQGSEA. DNA of the CDR3: TGCAGCGTTGAAGACAGGGGGGTAGACTACGAGCAGTACTTC. The encoded protein is CSVEDRGVDYEQYF.

The chain links TRBV27 to TRBJ2-3; D is perhaps TRBD2 (5 bases). CDR1 and CDR2 (germline): MNHEY, SMNVEV (reference sequence). V was clipped by 5 bases and J by 6 bases, with 12 bases between them. The CDR3 covers 13 residues. CDR3 DNA sequence: TGTGCCAGCAGTAGCGGACCTTTCGATACGCAGTATTTT. Its protein is CASSSGPFDTQYF.

The chain employs TRBV9 and TRBJ2-3; D is perhaps TRBD1 (6 bases). The V and J ends lost 6 bases and 0 bases respectively, with 14 bases between them. Germline CDR1 SGDLS, CDR2 YYNGEE. CDR3 size: 15 residues. The CDR3 reads CASTYGTSSTDTQYF. As DNA, the CDR3 is TGTGCCAGCACCTACGGGACAAGTAGCACAGATACGCAGTATTTT.

The V and J genes are TRBV12-3 or TRBV12-4 and TRBJ1-1; D is unresolved. V was pared by 2 bases and J by 4 bases, with 11 bases between. The CDR3 covers 14 residues. Here the CDR3 DNA reads TGTGCCAGCAGTTTATCCGTCCGGGCCACTGAAGCTTTCTTT. The encoded protein is CASSLSVRATEAFF.

In its sample, this clonotype was seen a few times. The chain uses TRBV2 and TRBJ1-2, with 8 bases fitting TRBD1. J gave up 2 bases and V 6 bases, and 5 bases lay outside the gene matches. This CDR3 region has 14 residues. The germline V gene encodes CDR1 SNHLY and CDR2 FYNNEI. Written as DNA, the CDR3 is TGTGCCAGCAGGTGGACAGGGTTAAACTATGGCTACACCTTC. Translation gives CASRWTGLNYGYTF. The variable domain in full, completed from reference TRBV2 and TRBJ1-2, reads EPEVTQTPSHQVTQMGQEVILRCVPISNHLYFYWYRQILGQKVEFLVSFYNNEISEKSEIFDDQFSVERPDGSNFTLKIRSTKLEDSAMYFCASRWTGLNYGYTFGSGTRLTVV.

This clonotype has just a few counts. V usage is TRBV24-1 and J usage is TRBJ1-1; possible D gene TRBD1, 5 bases. Between the trimmed V and J ends, which lost 4 bases and 5 bases, there was a span of 10 bases. The germline V gene has CDR1 KGHDR and CDR2 SFDVKD. The CDR3 is made up of 13 amino acids. CDR3 region: CATSDGTRTEAFF. In nucleotides, the CDR3 is TGTGCCACCAGTGACGGGACGAGGACTGAAGCTTTCTTT.

This clonotype was counted between two and nine times. The chain employs TRBV7-2 and TRBJ2-6; D possibly uses TRBD1 or TRBD2 (6 bases each). CDR3 length equals 16 residues. Germline V lookup: CDR1 SGHTA, CDR2 FQGNSA. Deletions cut 5 bases from V and 4 bases from J, with 15 bases between. CDR3 nucleotide sequence: TGTGCCAGCAGCGCCCGGGGGCCTGTGGGGGCCAACGTCCTGACTTTC. Translated, it gives CASSARGPVGANVLTF.

The chain employs TRBV20-1 and TRBJ2-5, with 12 bases that match TRBD2. Germline V lookup: CDR1 DFQATT, CDR2 SNEGSKA (reference sequence). V lost 5 bases, J lost 0 bases, and 16 bases stayed unmatched. This CDR3 spans 19 amino acids. CDR3 DNA sequence: TGCAGTGCTCAAATCCCCGGACTAGCGGGGAATCCGTACCAAGAGACCCAGTACTTC. It codes for CSAQIPGLAGNPYQETQYF.

This chain uses TRBV28 with TRBJ1-2, with D possibly matching TRBD1 (5 bases). Germline loops: CDR1 MDHEN, CDR2 SYDVKM. V was trimmed by 5 bases and J by 8 bases, leaving 18 bases between them. This CDR3 contains 14 residues. DNA of the CDR3: TGTGCCAGCAGTCCACCCCCGGCTAGGGACGGCTACACCTTC. It specifies CASSPPPARDGYTF.

The chain carries TRBV7-2 and TRBJ2-2; 9 bases map to TRBD2. The CDR3 has 16 residues. The germline V gene encodes CDR1 SGHTA and CDR2 FQGNSA. V shed 5 bases and J 8 bases; nucleotides not matched to a gene: 12. DNA for the CDR3: TGTGCCAGCAGCATTAGCGGGGGTCCCTGGCGGGGGGAGCTGTTTTTT. As protein: CASSISGGPWRGELFF.

The sample holds a few counts of this clonotype. The chain links TRBV6-2 or TRBV6-3 to TRBJ2-7, with 10 bases matching TRBD1. Germline V gene data show CDR1 as MNHEY and CDR2 as SVGEGT. V lost 6 bases, J lost 6 bases, and 11 bases stayed unmatched. The CDR3 has 15 amino acids. Here the CDR3 reads CASRRPPGQGTEQYF. The CDR3 DNA follows: TGTGCCAGCAGACGCCCCCCGGGACAGGGGACCGAGCAGTACTTC.